Following are 9 T cell receptor beta chains from one sample sequenced in a study of blood T cell repertoires in COVID-19. The data were produced by immunoSEQ multiplex PCR, yet TCRdb's version contains in-frame clones alone and is incomplete. The profile shows some 72,000 clones, over 80% of them singletons. The material sequenced was peripheral blood. The receptors were sampled from a man aged 50 to 60 with COVID-19, enrolled during active disease.

The rearrangement uses TRBV28 and TRBJ1-1; the D gene is possibly TRBD1 (6 bases). The V end was cut by 6 bases, the J end by 0 bases, with 20 bases between. Germline V lookup: CDR1 MDHEN, CDR2 SYDVKM. The length of the CDR3 is 17 residues. This CDR3 reads CASSLVQTGTLNTEAFF. The CDR3 DNA is TGTGCCAGCAGCCTTGTACAGACAGGAACTCTGAACACTGAAGCTTTCTTT.

In this sample, this clone turned up a few times. This chain joins TRBV6-6 and TRBJ1-1; D is perhaps TRBD1 (6 bases). The germline V gene encodes CDR1 MNHNY and CDR2 SVGAGI (reference sequence). The germline V and J ends were trimmed by 5 bases and 2 bases, with 18 bases remaining between them. This CDR3 is built from 16 residues. In nucleotides, the CDR3 is TGTGCCAGCAGTCGGGACAAGGGATGGGGTAACACTGAAGCTTTCTTT. Its protein is CASSRDKGWGNTEAFF.

V usage is TRBV6-2 or TRBV6-3 and J usage is TRBJ1-5; D gene ambiguous. The CDR3 has 14 amino acids. V lost 1 base, J lost 3 bases, and 7 bases lay in between. Germline values: CDR1 MNHEY, CDR2 SVGEGT. CDR3 sequence: CASSYFSYNQPQHF. The CDR3 DNA follows: TGTGCCAGCAGTTACTTCTCTTACAATCAGCCCCAGCATTTT.

The chain has TRBV5-1 and TRBJ2-3, with 9 bases fitting TRBD2. The CDR3 extends over 14 amino acids. The V gene's germline CDR1 is SGHRS and CDR2 YFSETQ. V trimming: 0 bases; J trimming: 8 bases; junction bases outside the gene matches: 4. This chain's CDR3 is CASSLGGSGSTQYF. The CDR3 DNA is TGCGCCAGCAGCTTGGGGGGTAGCGGGAGTACGCAGTATTTT.

The count of this clone is one. This chain's CDR3 is CATSDPRGGRANVLTF. CDR3 bases: TGTGCCACCAGTGATCCCAGGGGTGGTAGGGCCAACGTCCTGACTTTC. The gene calls are TRBV24-1 and TRBJ2-6; possible D gene TRBD1, 6 bases. Trimming took 3 bases from V and 5 from J, leaving 13 bases between them. Germline-derived CDR1 and CDR2 are KGHDR and SFDVKD. This CDR3 has 16 residues.

The genes are TRBV6-5 and TRBJ2-7; TRBD2 might be the D (7 bases). The CDR3 is made up of 15 amino acids. Germline CDR1 is MNHEY and CDR2 is SVGAGI. With 7 bases removed from V and 7 bases from J, the gap between germline ends came to 23 bases. CDR3: CASKDGSRRGGEQYF. CDR3 nucleotide sequence: TGTGCCAGCAAGGACGGGAGCCGTAGGGGGGGGGAGCAGTACTTC.

The chain joins TRBV7-2 to TRBJ2-2, with 9 bases identical to TRBD1. J was trimmed by 6 bases and V by 5 bases; bases with no gene match: 4. The germline CDR1 and CDR2 sequences are SGHTA and FQGNSA. This CDR3 spans 14 amino acids. In DNA, the CDR3 is TGTGCCAGCAGCAAAGGACAGGGGTCCGGGGAGCTGTTTTTT. Translation: CASSKGQGSGELFF.

This clone was counted once. The V call is TRBV19, the J call TRBJ2-6; D is unclear. Trimming shortened V by 5 bases and J by 0 bases, and 8 bases separated the two germline ends. Germline CDR1 is LNHDA and CDR2 is SQIVND (reference sequence). This CDR3 spans 15 amino acids. CDR3 nucleotide sequence: TGTGCCAGTAGTTCTGACAACTCTGGGGCCAACGTCCTGACTTTC. Residues: CASSSDNSGANVLTF.

The chain combines TRBV6-2 or TRBV6-3 with TRBJ2-5; D may be TRBD2 (6 bases). CDR1 is MNHEY and CDR2 is SVGEGT in the germline V gene. This CDR3 region has 17 residues. Trimming took off 6 bases at V and 2 bases at J, with 22 bases between the two ends. Written as DNA, the CDR3 is TGTGCCAGCAGCCATTACCAGGATAGCGGATTACAAGAGACCCAGTACTTC. Amino acid sequence: CASSHYQDSGLQETQYF.